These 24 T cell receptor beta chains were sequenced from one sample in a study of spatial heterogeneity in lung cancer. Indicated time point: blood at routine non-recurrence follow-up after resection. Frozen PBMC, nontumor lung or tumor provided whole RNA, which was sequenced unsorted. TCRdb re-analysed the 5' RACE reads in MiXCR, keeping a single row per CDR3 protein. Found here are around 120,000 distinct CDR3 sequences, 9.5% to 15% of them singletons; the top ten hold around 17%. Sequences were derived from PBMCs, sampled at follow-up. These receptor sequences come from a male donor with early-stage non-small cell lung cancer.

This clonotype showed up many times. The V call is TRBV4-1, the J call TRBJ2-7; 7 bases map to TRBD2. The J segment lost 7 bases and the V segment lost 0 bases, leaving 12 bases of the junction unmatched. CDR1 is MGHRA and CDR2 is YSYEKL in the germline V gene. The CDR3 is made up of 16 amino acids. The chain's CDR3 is CASSQEGAGSFGEQYF. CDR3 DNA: TGCGCCAGCAGCCAAGAAGGAGCGGGGTCGTTTGGAGAGCAGTACTTC.

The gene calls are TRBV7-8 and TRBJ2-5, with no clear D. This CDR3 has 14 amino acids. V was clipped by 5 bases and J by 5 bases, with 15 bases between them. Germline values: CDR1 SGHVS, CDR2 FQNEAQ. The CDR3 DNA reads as TGTGCCAGCAGCCTAACCTTTAGCCTTGAGACCCAGTACTTC. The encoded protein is CASSLTFSLETQYF.

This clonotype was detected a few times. The DNA of the CDR3 is TGTGCCAGCAGCTCCCGGGGCGGTGTGGATTCACCCCTCCACTTT. This translates into CASSSRGGVDSPLHF. The chain couples TRBV7-9 to TRBJ1-6; weak D call: TRBD1 (5 bases). V was cut by 4 bases and J by 8 bases, with 15 bases left in between. Germline assignment: CDR1 SEHNR and CDR2 FQNEAQ (reference sequence). The CDR3 totals 15 residues. Full variable domain (rest looked up from reference TRBV7-9 and TRBJ1-6): DTGVSQNPRHKITKRGQNVTFRCDPISEHNRLYWYRQTLGQGPEFLTYFQNEAQLEKSRLLSDRFSAERPKGSFSTLEIQRTEQGDSAMYLCASSSRGGVDSPLHFGNGTRLTVT.

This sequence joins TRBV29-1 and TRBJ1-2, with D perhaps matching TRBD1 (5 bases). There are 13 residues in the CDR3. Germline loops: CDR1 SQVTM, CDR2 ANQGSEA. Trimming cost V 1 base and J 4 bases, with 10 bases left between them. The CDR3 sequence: CSVEVRGIYGYTF. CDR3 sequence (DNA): TGCAGCGTTGAAGTTCGGGGGATCTATGGCTACACCTTC.

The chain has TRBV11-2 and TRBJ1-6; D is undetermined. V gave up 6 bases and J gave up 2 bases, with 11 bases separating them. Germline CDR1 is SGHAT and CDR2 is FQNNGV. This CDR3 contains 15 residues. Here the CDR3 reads CASRPGSTYNSPLHF. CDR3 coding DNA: TGTGCCAGCAGGCCGGGGTCCACCTATAATTCACCCCTCCACTTT.

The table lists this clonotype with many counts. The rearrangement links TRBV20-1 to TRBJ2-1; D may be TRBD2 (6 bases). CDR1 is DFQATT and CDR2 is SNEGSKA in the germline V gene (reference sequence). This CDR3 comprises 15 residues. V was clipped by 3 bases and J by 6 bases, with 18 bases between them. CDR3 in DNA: TGCAGTGCTAGTAATCCCGGGGGAGATGGCAATGAGCAGTTCTTC. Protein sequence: CSASNPGGDGNEQFF.

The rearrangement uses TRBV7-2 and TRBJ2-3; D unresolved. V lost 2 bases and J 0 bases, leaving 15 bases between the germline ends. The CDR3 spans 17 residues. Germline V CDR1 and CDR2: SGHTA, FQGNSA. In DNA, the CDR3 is TGTGCCAGCAGCTTAAACGGCGCCCATCTCAGCACAGATACGCAGTATTTT. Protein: CASSLNGAHLSTDTQYF.

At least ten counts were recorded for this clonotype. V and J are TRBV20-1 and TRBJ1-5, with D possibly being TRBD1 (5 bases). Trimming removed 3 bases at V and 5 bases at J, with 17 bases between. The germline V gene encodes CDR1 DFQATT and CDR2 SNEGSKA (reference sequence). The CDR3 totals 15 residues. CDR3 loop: CSASSFAGVDQPQHF. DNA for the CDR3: TGCAGTGCTAGCTCTTTCGCGGGGGTCGATCAGCCCCAGCATTTT.

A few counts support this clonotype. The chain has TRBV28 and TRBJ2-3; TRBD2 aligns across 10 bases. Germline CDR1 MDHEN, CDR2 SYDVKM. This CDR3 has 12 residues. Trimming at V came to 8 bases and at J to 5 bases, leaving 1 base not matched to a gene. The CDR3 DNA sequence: TGTGCCAGCGGGACTAGCGTAGATACGCAGTATTTT. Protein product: CASGTSVDTQYF.

The CDR3 bases are TGTGCCAGTAGTACACAGGTCTTCTATGGCTACACCTTC. Translating gives CASSTQVFYGYTF. The chain uses TRBV19 and TRBJ1-2; D might be TRBD1 (5 bases). Germline CDR1 and CDR2: LNHDA and SQIVND (reference sequence). This CDR3 has 13 residues. V lost 4 bases and J 4 bases, leaving 10 bases between the germline ends.

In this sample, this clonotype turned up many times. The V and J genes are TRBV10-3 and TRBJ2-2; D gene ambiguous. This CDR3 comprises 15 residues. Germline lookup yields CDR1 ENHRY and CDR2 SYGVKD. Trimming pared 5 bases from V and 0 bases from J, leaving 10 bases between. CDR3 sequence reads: CAISLKYANTGELFF. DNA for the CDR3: TGTGCCATCAGTCTTAAATACGCGAACACCGGGGAGCTGTTTTTT.

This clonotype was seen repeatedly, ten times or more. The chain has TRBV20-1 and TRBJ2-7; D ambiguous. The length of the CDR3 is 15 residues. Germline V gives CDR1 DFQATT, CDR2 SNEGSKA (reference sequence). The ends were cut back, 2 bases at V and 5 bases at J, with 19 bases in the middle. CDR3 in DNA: TGCAGTGCTAGATCGTTACGTGGGGTGGTGAACGAGCAGTACTTC. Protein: CSARSLRGVVNEQYF.

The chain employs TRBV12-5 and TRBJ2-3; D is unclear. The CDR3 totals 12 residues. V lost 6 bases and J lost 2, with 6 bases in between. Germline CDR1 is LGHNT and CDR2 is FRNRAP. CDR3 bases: TGTGCTAGTGGCCTCCACACAGATACGCAGTATTTT. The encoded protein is CASGLHTDTQYF.

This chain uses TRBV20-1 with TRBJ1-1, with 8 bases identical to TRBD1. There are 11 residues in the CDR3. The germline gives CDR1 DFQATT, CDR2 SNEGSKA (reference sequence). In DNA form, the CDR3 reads TGCAGGCTACAGGGGGGGACTGAAGCTTTCTTT. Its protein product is CRLQGGTEAFF.

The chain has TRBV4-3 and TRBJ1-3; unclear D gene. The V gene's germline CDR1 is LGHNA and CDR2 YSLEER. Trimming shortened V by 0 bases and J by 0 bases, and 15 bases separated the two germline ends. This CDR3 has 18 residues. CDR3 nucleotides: TGCGCCAGCAGCCAAGAAATTTCCTCGACGAGCTCTGGAAACACCATATATTTT. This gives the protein CASSQEISSTSSGNTIYF.

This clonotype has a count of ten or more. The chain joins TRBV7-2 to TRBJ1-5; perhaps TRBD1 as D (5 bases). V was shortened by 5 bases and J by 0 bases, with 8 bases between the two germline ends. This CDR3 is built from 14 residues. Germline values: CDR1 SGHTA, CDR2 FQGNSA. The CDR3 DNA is TGTGCCAGCAGCCCTGACAGTAGCAATCAGCCCCAGCATTTT. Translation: CASSPDSSNQPQHF.

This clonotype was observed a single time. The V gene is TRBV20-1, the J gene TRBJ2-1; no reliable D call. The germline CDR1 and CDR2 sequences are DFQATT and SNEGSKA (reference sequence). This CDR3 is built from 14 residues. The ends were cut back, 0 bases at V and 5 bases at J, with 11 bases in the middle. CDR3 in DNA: TGCAGTGCTAGAGATTTCGGCCATAACAATGAGCAGTTCTTC. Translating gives CSARDFGHNNEQFF.

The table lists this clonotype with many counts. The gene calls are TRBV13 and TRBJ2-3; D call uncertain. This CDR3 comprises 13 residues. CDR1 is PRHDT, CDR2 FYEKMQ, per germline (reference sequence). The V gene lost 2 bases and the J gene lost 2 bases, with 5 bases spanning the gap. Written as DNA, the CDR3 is TGTGCCAGCAGCTTACTTCCCACAGATACGCAGTATTTT. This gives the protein CASSLLPTDTQYF. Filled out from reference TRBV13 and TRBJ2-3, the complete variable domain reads AAGVIQSPRHLIKEKRETATLKCYPIPRHDTVYWYQQGPGQDPQFLISFYEKMQSDKGSIPDRFSAQQFSDYHSELNMSSLELGDSALYFCASSLLPTDTQYFGPGTRLTVL.

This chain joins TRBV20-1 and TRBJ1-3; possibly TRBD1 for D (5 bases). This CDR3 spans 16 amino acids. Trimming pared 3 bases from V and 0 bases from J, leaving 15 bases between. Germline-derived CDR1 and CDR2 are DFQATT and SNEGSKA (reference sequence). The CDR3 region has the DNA TGCAGTGCTAGGCCCAGGGCTAGCCTCTCTGGAAACACCATATATTTT. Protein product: CSARPRASLSGNTIYF.

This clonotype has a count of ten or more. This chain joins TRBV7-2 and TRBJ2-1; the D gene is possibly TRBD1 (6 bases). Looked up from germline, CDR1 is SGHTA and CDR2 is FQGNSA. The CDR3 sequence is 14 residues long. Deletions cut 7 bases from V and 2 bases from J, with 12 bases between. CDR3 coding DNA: TGTGCCAGCACCCGGGACACCACCTACAATGAGCAGTTCTTC. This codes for CASTRDTTYNEQFF.

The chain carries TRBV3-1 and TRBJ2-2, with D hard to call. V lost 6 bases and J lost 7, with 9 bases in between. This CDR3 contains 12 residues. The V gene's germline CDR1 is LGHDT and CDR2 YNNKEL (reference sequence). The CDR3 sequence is CASSPPGGELFF. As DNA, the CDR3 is TGTGCCAGCAGTCCTCCCGGCGGGGAGCTGTTTTTT.

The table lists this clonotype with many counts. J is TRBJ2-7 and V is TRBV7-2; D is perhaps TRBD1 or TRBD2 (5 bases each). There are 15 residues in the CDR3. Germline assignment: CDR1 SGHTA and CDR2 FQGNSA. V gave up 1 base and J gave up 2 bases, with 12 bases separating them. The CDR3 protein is CASSLELGTPYEQYF. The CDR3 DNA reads TGTGCCAGCAGCTTAGAATTAGGGACCCCCTACGAGCAGTACTTC.

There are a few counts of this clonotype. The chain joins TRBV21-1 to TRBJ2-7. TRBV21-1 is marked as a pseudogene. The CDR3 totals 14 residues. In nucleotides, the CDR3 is TGTGCCAGCAGCAAAGAGACCCTTTCCGAGGAGCAGTACTTC. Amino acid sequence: CASSKETLSEEQYF.

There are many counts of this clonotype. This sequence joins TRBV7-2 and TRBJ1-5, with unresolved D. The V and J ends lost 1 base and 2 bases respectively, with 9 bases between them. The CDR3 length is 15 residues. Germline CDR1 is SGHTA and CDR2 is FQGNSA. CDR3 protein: CASSLELLGNQPQHF. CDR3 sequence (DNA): TGTGCCAGCAGCTTAGAACTCCTCGGCAATCAGCCCCAGCATTTT.